This T cell receptor (beta chain) emerged from a study of PD-1 blockade in mismatch repair-deficient tumors. About the research overall: Patients had 11 to 13 mismatch repair-deficient cancer types and were previously treated and progressing.

Overall study findings and caveats: After pembrolizumab, tumor-resident clones rose rapidly, then generally contracted before radiologic responses.

PCR or immunohistochemistry showed mismatch repair deficiency in every enrolled patient. The TCR-sequenced patients were a few responders to pembrolizumab. Germline V gene lookup returns CDR1 SGHTA and CDR2 FQGNSA. The CDR3 runs to 16 residues. Trimming took 4 bases from V and 1 from J; bases not matched to a gene: 5. A remark on this clone: Its antigen is unidentified.

TCRdb keeps only in-frame clones here, not all; method: immunoSEQ multiplex PCR. Here the sample spans approximately 100,000 clones, over 65% being singletons. This clonotype was sampled from an adult with mismatch repair-deficient cancer. The chain has TRBV7-2 and TRBJ2-3; TRBD2 agrees at 10 bases. Sequenced material: peripheral blood, taken about eight months after starting pembrolizumab. CDR3 DNA sequence: TGTGCCAGCAGCTCCAGGACTAGCGGCCGCACAGATACGCAGTATTTT. Protein product: CASSSRTSGRTDTQYF.